These T cell receptor beta chains were read from a single sample in a study of T-cell reconstitution after alpha-beta-depleted transplantation in children. TCRdb fed the PCR reads into MiXCR, producing one record per CDR3 protein. The sample has 450,000 to 600,000 distinct CDR3 sequences, roughly 10% seen once; the top ten hold 2% to 2.5%. Source: PBMCs, taken before TCRalphabeta/CD19-depleted stem cell transplant. The receptor source for this set is a child aged 2 to 10 with inherited bone marrow failure, due to receive a stem cell transplant. Both conserved end residues are part of each CDR3. Each record gives: D gene, CDR3 length, V gene, clone size, J gene, CDR3 DNA, CDR3 protein. A D gene is named only where the DNA matches it firmly. Size is stated for part of the rows, as once, few or many counts, or as a class when the clone is expanded.

TRBD1	17	TRBV12-3/TRBV12-4	many	TRBJ2-4	TGTGCCAGCAGTTTTTACGGGACAGGGGGCTCCAAAAACATTCAGTACTTC	CASSFYGTGGSKNIQYF
TRBD2	16	TRBV12-3/TRBV12-4	many	TRBJ2-1	TGTGCCAGCAGCCACTTTTTAGGGACTAGAGACAATGAGCAGTTCTTC	CASSHFLGTRDNEQFF
NA	13	TRBV27	many	TRBJ2-3	TGTGCCAGCAGTTGGATAAGCACAGATACGCAGTATTTT	CASSWISTDTQYF
TRBD2	16	TRBV5-1	NA	TRBJ2-5	TGCGCCAGCAGCACACAGACTAGCGGGAGTGAAAAGACCCAGTACTTC	CASSTQTSGSEKTQYF
NA	20	TRBV21-1	NA	TRBJ2-1	TGTGCCAGCAAAGGCGGTAGGGACTCCAGTCTTCGGGTAGGAGACAATGAGCAGTTCTTC	CASKGGRDSSLRVGDNEQFF
NA	15	TRBV12-3/TRBV12-4	many	TRBJ2-1	TGTGCCAGCAGTTTGGGCGCCTCCACCTACAATGAGCAGTTCTTC	CASSLGASTYNEQFF
NA	14	TRBV30	NA	TRBJ2-3	TGTGCCTGGAGTGTACGAGGGAAGGGAGATACGCAGTATTTT	CAWSVRGKGDTQYF
NA	15	TRBV5-6	NA	TRBJ1-5	TGTGCCAGCACCAAAGGGGGTTGGGGCAATCAGCCCCAGCATTTT	CASTKGGWGNQPQHF
NA	12	TRBV4-3	many	TRBJ2-1	TGCGCCAGCGCCCATCGAGGCAATGAGCAGTTCTTC	CASAHRGNEQFF
TRBD2	18	TRBV10-3	many	TRBJ2-7	TGTGCCATCAGTGAGACAAAGTCCGGGACTAGCGGTGTCTACGAGCAGTACTTC	CAISETKSGTSGVYEQYF
NA	17	TRBV4-2	many	TRBJ2-3	TGTGCCAGCAGCCAAGACCTGCGCGGCCCGCCAGAATACGGGCAGTATTTT	CASSQDLRGPPEYGQYF
TRBD2	15	TRBV24-1	NA	TRBJ2-1	TGTGCCACCGGTGTTTTCGCGGGAGTACCCAATGAGCAGTTCTTC	CATGVFAGVPNEQFF
NA	19	TRBV3-1	few	TRBJ2-6	TGTGCCAGCAGCCCCCCCCCCGGTAGGGGAGTAACTGGGGCCAACGTCCTGACTTTC	CASSPPPGRGVTGANVLTF
NA	15	TRBV11-2	many	TRBJ2-1	TGTGCCAGCAGCTTTGACTACCCCACGGGGAATGAGCAGTTCTTC	CASSFDYPTGNEQFF
NA	18	TRBV20-1	NA	TRBJ2-5	TGCAGTGCTAGAGACCCTACCTCCGGGAACCATGTCCAAGAGACCCAGTACTTC	CSARDPTSGNHVQETQYF
TRBD2	16	TRBV4-3	many	TRBJ2-3	TGCGCCAGCAGCCAAAGGGCAGCGGGAGGGGGAGATACGCAGTATTTT	CASSQRAAGGGDTQYF
NA	15	TRBV28	many	TRBJ2-7	TGTGCCAGCTCCCTGTCCACGGGACGGTACTACGAGCAGTACTTC	CASSLSTGRYYEQYF
TRBD2	15	TRBV11-2	NA	TRBJ2-5	TGTGCCAGCAGCTTAGGGGCGGGAGGGGGGGAGACCCAGTACTTC	CASSLGAGGGETQYF
NA	14	TRBV29-1	many	TRBJ1-2	TGCAGCGTTGAAGATCTAGAGGGGGGTTACGGCTACACCTTC	CSVEDLEGGYGYTF
NA	16	TRBV20-1	many	TRBJ2-1	TGCAGTGCTAGAGATCAACTAGGGGTAGCCTACAATGAGCAGTTCTTC	CSARDQLGVAYNEQFF
NA	15	TRBV4-3	many	TRBJ1-1	TGCGCCAGCAGCCAAGAATCCGTAGGTTACACTGAAGCTTTCTTT	CASSQESVGYTEAFF
TRBD2	17	TRBV7-2	many	TRBJ2-3	TGTGCCAGCAGCGTCGTTGGGGGGGGAGGGCCCACAGATACGCAGTATTTT	CASSVVGGGGPTDTQYF